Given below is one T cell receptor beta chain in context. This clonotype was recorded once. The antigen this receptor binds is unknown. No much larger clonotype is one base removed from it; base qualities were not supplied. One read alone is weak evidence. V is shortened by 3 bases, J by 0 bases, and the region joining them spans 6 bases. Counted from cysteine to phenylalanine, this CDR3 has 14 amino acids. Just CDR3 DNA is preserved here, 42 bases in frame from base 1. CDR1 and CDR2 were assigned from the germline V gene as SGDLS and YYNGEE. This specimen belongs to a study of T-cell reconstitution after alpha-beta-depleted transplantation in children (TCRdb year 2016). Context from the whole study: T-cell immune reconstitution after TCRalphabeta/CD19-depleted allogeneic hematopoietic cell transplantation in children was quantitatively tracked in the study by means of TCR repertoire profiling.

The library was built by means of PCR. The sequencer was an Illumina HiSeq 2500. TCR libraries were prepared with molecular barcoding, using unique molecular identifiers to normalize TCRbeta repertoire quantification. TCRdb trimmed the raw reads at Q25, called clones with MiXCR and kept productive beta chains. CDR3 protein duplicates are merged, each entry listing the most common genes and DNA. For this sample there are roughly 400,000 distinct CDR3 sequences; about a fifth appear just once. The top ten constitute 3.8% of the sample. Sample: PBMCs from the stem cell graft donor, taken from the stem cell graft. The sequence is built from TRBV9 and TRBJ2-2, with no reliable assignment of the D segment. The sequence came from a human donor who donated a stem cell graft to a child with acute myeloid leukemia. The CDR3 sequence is CASSANANTGELFF. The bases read TGTGCCAGCAGCGCCAACGCGAACACCGGGGAGCTGTTTTTT.